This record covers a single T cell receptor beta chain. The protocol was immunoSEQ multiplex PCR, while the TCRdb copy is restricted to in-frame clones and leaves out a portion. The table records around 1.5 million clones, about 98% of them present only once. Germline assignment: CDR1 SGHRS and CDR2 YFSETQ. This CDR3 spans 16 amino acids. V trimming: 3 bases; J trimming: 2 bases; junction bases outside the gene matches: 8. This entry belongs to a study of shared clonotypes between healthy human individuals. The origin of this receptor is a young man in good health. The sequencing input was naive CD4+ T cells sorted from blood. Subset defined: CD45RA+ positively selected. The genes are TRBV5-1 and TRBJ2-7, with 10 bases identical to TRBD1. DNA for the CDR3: TGCGCCAGCAGCTCCCGGGGACAGGGGCAAACCTACGAGCAGTACTTC. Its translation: CASSSRGQGQTYEQYF.